Included here is one TCR beta chain sequence, with context. The data are from a study of blood T cell repertoires in COVID-19. This CDR3 is built from 14 residues. The V gene end was trimmed by 2 bases and the J gene end by 4 bases; junction bases not matched to a gene: 2. The V gene's germline CDR1 is MNHNS and CDR2 SASEGT. Sequenced by immunoSEQ multiplex PCR; TCRdb stores in-frame clones only, minus some. The sample yields some 150,000 clones, approximately 86% seen once. Sequenced material: peripheral blood. This sequence joins TRBV6-1 and TRBJ1-1; 9 nucleotides agree with TRBD1. This receptor was identified in a woman in her thirties or forties with active or convalescent COVID-19. The CDR3 nucleotides read TGTGCCAGCAGTGAATCGACAGGGGGCACTGAAGCTTTCTTT. Translated, it gives CASSESTGGTEAFF.